These 18 T cell receptor beta chains share one sample of origin, sequenced in a study of blood T cell repertoires in COVID-19 (dated by TCRdb to between 2020 and 2021). The library was prepared using the immunoSEQ multiplex PCR assay. The immuneACCESS repertoire file appears here via TCRdb, limited to in-frame rearrangements. These files lack a portion of the clones; in checked studies, under half of the deficit traces to unresolved V genes, and the cause of the others is not known. Within this sample are over 300,000 clones, with roughly 86% of them counted one time only. In total, the top ten clones hold under 2% of the sample. The source material was peripheral blood. Receptors originate from a woman aged 50 to 60 with acute or convalescent COVID-19.

The rearrangement uses TRBV11-1 and TRBJ2-5, with unresolved D. The CDR3 contains 13 residues. Trimming pared 2 bases from V and 5 bases from J, leaving 9 bases between. Germline V gene data show CDR1 as SGHAT and CDR2 as FQDESV (reference sequence). The CDR3 region is CASSLKSRETQYF. The CDR3, as DNA: TGTGCCAGCAGCTTAAAGAGCAGGGAGACCCAGTACTTC.

This chain uses TRBV20-1 with TRBJ2-1; TRBD2 agrees at 10 bases. CDR3 length equals 16 residues. The trim removed 3 bases at V and 8 bases at J, leaving 13 bases unmatched. Germline CDR1 DFQATT, CDR2 SNEGSKA (reference sequence). The CDR3 loop is CSASSGLAGVADEQFF. CDR3 nucleotide sequence: TGCAGTGCTAGTAGTGGGCTAGCGGGAGTCGCCGATGAGCAGTTCTTC.

The chain links TRBV15 to TRBJ2-5, with 7 bases identical to TRBD1. This CDR3 is built from 14 residues. The germline V gene encodes CDR1 LNHNV and CDR2 YYDKDF (reference sequence). The V and J ends lost 1 base and 2 bases, in that order; junction bases with no gene match: 1. In nucleotides, the CDR3 is TGTGCCACCAGCAGAGGGACAGGACAAGAGACCCAGTACTTC. It codes for CATSRGTGQETQYF. Supplemented by reference TRBV15 and TRBJ2-5, the full variable domain reads DAMVIQNPRYQVTQFGKPVTLSCSQTLNHNVMYWYQQKSSQAPKLLFHYYDKDFNNEADTPDNFQSRRPNTSFCFLDIRSPGLGDTAMYLCATSRGTGQETQYFGPGTRLLVL.

This chain links TRBV4-2 with TRBJ1-6; TRBD1 is a possible D gene (6 bases). Deletions cut 0 bases from V and 5 bases from J, with 17 bases between. In germline, CDR1 is LGHNA, CDR2 YNFKEQ. The CDR3 spans 18 residues. The DNA for the CDR3 is TGTGCCAGCAGCCAAGATCCCTACACAGGGCGAGATAATTCACCCCTCCACTTT. Its translation is CASSQDPYTGRDNSPLHF.

The chain is built from TRBV5-1 and TRBJ1-2; D gene unclear. CDR3 size: 13 residues. The V gene lost 5 bases and the J gene lost 5 bases, with 13 bases spanning the gap. Germline-derived CDR1 and CDR2 are SGHRS and YFSETQ. This CDR3 reads CASRREQLYGYTF. Written as DNA, the CDR3 is TGCGCCAGCAGGCGGGAGCAGCTGTATGGCTACACCTTC.

Points on this clone: Other DNA sequences within the sample encode an identical CDR3. The rearrangement uses TRBV5-1 and TRBJ2-3; 9 nucleotides match TRBD1. V gave up 4 bases and J gave up 3 bases; unmatched junction bases: 3. The CDR3 has 14 residues. Looked up from germline, CDR1 is SGHRS and CDR2 is YFSETQ. CDR3 sequence (DNA): TGCGCCAGCAGCCGGGGACAGGGAACAGATACGCAGTATTTT. Translation gives CASSRGQGTDTQYF.

This rearrangement joins TRBV12-5 to TRBJ1-2; D is unresolved. Germline V gene lookup returns CDR1 LGHNT and CDR2 FRNRAP. This CDR3 spans 15 amino acids. The V end lost 3 bases, the J end lost 3 bases, and 14 bases lay between the germline ends. The CDR3 loop is CASGLGLGSDYGYTF. Written as DNA, the CDR3 is TGTGCTAGTGGTTTAGGTCTAGGTTCGGACTATGGCTACACCTTC.

The J gene is TRBJ1-1, the V gene TRBV5-6; D is uncertain. The CDR3 has 13 amino acids. V was cut by 4 bases and J by 2 bases, with 9 bases left in between. Per the germline V gene, CDR1 is SGHDT and CDR2 is YYEEEE. The CDR3 region has the DNA TGTGCCAGCAGCACCGTCACAAACACTGAAGCTTTCTTT. Translated, it gives CASSTVTNTEAFF.

V is TRBV27 and J is TRBJ1-2; D is perhaps TRBD1 (5 bases). Germline values: CDR1 MNHEY, CDR2 SMNVEV (reference sequence). Trimming stripped 2 bases from V and 3 bases from J, with 7 bases between. This CDR3 region has 13 residues. The CDR3 loop reads CASSLSRDYGYTF. The CDR3 bases are TGTGCCAGCAGTTTAAGCAGGGACTATGGCTACACCTTC.

Here the CDR3 DNA reads TGTGCCAGCAGTTTGGGGGGGCAGATAGGTAACACCATATATTTT. Translation gives CASSLGGQIGNTIYF. The chain joins TRBV28 to TRBJ1-3; tentatively, D is TRBD1 (6 bases). Trimming shortened V by 3 bases and J by 7 bases, and 16 bases separated the two germline ends. Germline CDR1 and CDR2: MDHEN and SYDVKM. This CDR3 has 15 amino acids.

The CDR3, as DNA: TGTGCCAGCAGCCAGGGACAGGGATTTTACTATGGCTACACCTTC. This gives the protein CASSQGQGFYYGYTF. The chain is built from TRBV4-2 and TRBJ1-2, with 9 positions matching TRBD1. The CDR3 runs to 15 residues. Per germline, CDR1 LGHNA and CDR2 YNFKEQ. The V segment lost 3 bases and the J segment 3 bases; nucleotides outside the gene matches: 5.

This clone was seen a handful of times. The chain uses TRBV27 and TRBJ1-2, with TRBD1 as a possible D gene (5 bases). Trimming stripped 0 bases from V and 6 bases from J, with 17 bases between. Germline CDR1 reads MNHEY; CDR2 reads SMNVEV (reference sequence). This CDR3 contains 16 residues. CDR3 coding DNA: TGTGCCAGCAGTTTATCCTCGGCAGGGTTGATGAATGGCTACACCTTC. It codes for CASSLSSAGLMNGYTF.

Comment on this clone: Distinct nucleotide sequences in the sample also encode this CDR3. The chain has TRBV5-1 and TRBJ2-7; TRBD1 aligns across 9 bases. Losses at the gene ends were 0 bases for V and 0 bases for J; bases not matched to a gene: 4. Germline CDR1 is SGHRS and CDR2 is YFSETQ. This CDR3 contains 16 residues. The CDR3 sequence: CASSLAGTGSSYEQYF. CDR3 nucleotides: TGCGCCAGCAGCTTGGCCGGGACAGGGAGCTCCTACGAGCAGTACTTC. Together with reference TRBV5-1 and TRBJ2-7, the CDR3 gives the full variable domain: KAGVTQTPRYLIKTRGQQVTLSCSPISGHRSVSWYQQTPGQGLQFLFEYFSETQRNKGNFPGRFSGRQFSNSRSEMNVSTLELGDSALYLCASSLAGTGSSYEQYFGPGTRLTVT.

The rearrangement uses TRBV6-6 and TRBJ1-2; D might be TRBD1 (6 bases). CDR3 size: 16 residues. V lost 0 bases and J lost 1, with 12 bases in between. Per the germline V gene, CDR1 is MNHNY and CDR2 is SVGAGI (reference sequence). CDR3 coding DNA: TGTGCCAGCAGTTACTCTACACAGGGTGGTAACTATGGCTACACCTTC. Protein: CASSYSTQGGNYGYTF.

The chain combines TRBV28 with TRBJ1-5; D perhaps matches TRBD1 (6 bases). This CDR3 has 16 amino acids. Deletions cut 10 bases from V and 0 bases from J, with 19 bases between. Germline loops: CDR1 MDHEN, CDR2 SYDVKM. The CDR3 DNA follows: TGTGCCACCTCTAACAGGGCTGTTTATAGCAATCAGCCCCAGCATTTT. Translated: CATSNRAVYSNQPQHF.

The chain carries TRBV19 and TRBJ2-4; 10 nucleotides align to TRBD2. V gave up 6 bases and J gave up 0 bases; unmatched junction bases: 11. The CDR3 covers 18 residues. CDR1 is LNHDA and CDR2 is SQIVND in the germline V gene (reference sequence). The CDR3 loop reads CASSPWSGRVLAKNIQYF. DNA of the CDR3: TGTGCCAGTAGCCCCTGGAGCGGGAGGGTACTAGCCAAAAACATTCAGTACTTC.

About this clone: Other DNA sequences in this sample translate to the same CDR3. The chain has TRBV5-1 and TRBJ1-5; D gene uncertain. Trimming cost V 0 bases and J 0 bases, with 7 bases left between them. Germline loops: CDR1 SGHRS, CDR2 YFSETQ. The CDR3 runs 15 residues. CDR3 loop: CASSLAGNSNQPQHF. DNA for the CDR3: TGCGCCAGCAGCTTGGCCGGTAATAGCAATCAGCCCCAGCATTTT.

This rearrangement joins TRBV28 to TRBJ1-2, with 9 nucleotides matching TRBD1. The germline gives CDR1 MDHEN, CDR2 SYDVKM. The CDR3 spans 12 residues. The V segment lost 8 bases and the J segment 5 bases; nucleotides outside the gene matches: 3. CDR3 amino acids: CASHDRGYGYTF. The CDR3 nucleotides are TGTGCCAGCCACGACAGGGGGTATGGCTACACCTTC.